This passage covers 8 T cell receptor beta chains from one sample sequenced in a study of T cell repertoires in cytomegalovirus infection. Their specific antigens are unknown. Via MiXCR, TCRdb re-called the reads, giving one row per CDR3 protein. This table holds fewer than 85,000 distinct CDR3 sequences, 45% to 55% found once. The input for sequencing was CD8+ T cells from cultured PBMCs, taken from culture after CMV antigen stimulation. These receptors came from a human donor in good health (CMV status not recorded). Some clones in this sample may be carry-over from other donors' samples.

This clonotype was observed a handful of times. The rearrangement joins TRBV11-3 to TRBJ2-3; the D call may be TRBD1 or TRBD2 (5 bases each). Germline loops: CDR1 SGHNT, CDR2 YENEEA. The V and J ends lost 6 bases and 6 bases respectively, with 13 bases between them. This CDR3 is built from 13 residues. The CDR3 loop is CASSRDGPDTQYF. The CDR3 DNA reads TGTGCCAGCAGTCGGGACGGTCCGGATACGCAGTATTTT.

The chain uses TRBV6-1 and TRBJ1-1; D possibly corresponds to TRBD1 (6 bases). The CDR3 totals 15 residues. The V end was cut by 4 bases, the J end by 13 bases, with 25 bases between. The germline V gene encodes CDR1 MNHNS and CDR2 SASEGT. The CDR3 coding sequence is TGTGCCAGCAGTGGGGCAGGGGCCCTGAACACTGATGTTTTCTTT. Amino acids: CASSGAGALNTDVFF.

A single count supports this clonotype. The chain has TRBV7-3 and TRBJ2-4; 7 bases are a match to TRBD2. V gave up 5 bases and J gave up 4 bases; unmatched junction bases: 5. The CDR3 loop spans 14 amino acids. The germline CDR1 and CDR2 sequences are SGHTA and FQGTGA. The CDR3 nucleotides read TGTGCCAGCAGCAAGCTAGCGGAGAAAAACATTCAGTACTTC. Translating it yields CASSKLAEKNIQYF.

This clonotype was observed a handful of times. The chain carries TRBV4-1 and TRBJ2-5; D is ambiguous. V lost 1 base to trimming and J lost 2 bases, with 8 bases between them. From germline, CDR1 is MGHRA and CDR2 YSYEKL. CDR3 length equals 14 residues. The CDR3 DNA reads TGCGCCAGCAGCCAAGCGACATCTCAAGAGACCCAGTACTTC. Translated, it gives CASSQATSQETQYF.

This clonotype has a handful of counts. This chain joins TRBV7-8 and TRBJ2-2; 8 nucleotides match TRBD2. CDR3 length: 18 residues. J was trimmed by 6 bases and V by 5 bases; bases with no gene match: 17. The germline V gene encodes CDR1 SGHVS and CDR2 FQNEAQ. CDR3 nucleotide sequence: TGTGCCAGCAGCCCCCAGGTTTTTCAAGCGGGAGTGTCCGGGGAGCTGTTTTTT. It translates to CASSPQVFQAGVSGELFF.

The chain carries TRBV27 and TRBJ1-5; D gene unclear. The CDR3 extends over 15 amino acids. Germline CDR1 reads MNHEY; CDR2 reads SMNVEV (reference sequence). V gave up 1 base and J gave up 3 bases, with 10 bases separating them. CDR3 protein: CASSLFYSSNQPQHF. As DNA, the CDR3 is TGTGCCAGCAGTTTATTTTACAGCTCCAATCAGCCCCAGCATTTT.

This clonotype has just one count. This CDR3 reads CASSAPGSDTQYF. Here the CDR3 DNA reads TGTGCCAGCAGTGCCCCAGGGTCAGATACGCAGTATTTT. The J gene is TRBJ2-3, the V gene TRBV6-2 or TRBV6-3; TRBD1 is a possible D gene (5 bases). Germline assignment: CDR1 MNHEY and CDR2 SVGEGT. The CDR3 covers 13 residues. The ends were cut back, 5 bases at V and 4 bases at J, with 10 bases in the middle.

The chain uses TRBV12-3 or TRBV12-4 and TRBJ1-1; TRBD1 matches at 8 bases. The CDR3 consists of 16 residues. The V segment lost 6 bases and the J segment 2 bases; nucleotides outside the gene matches: 11. CDR3 loop: CASRGFQTGVNTEAFF. The DNA for the CDR3 is TGTGCCAGCAGGGGATTTCAGACAGGGGTAAACACTGAAGCTTTCTTT.